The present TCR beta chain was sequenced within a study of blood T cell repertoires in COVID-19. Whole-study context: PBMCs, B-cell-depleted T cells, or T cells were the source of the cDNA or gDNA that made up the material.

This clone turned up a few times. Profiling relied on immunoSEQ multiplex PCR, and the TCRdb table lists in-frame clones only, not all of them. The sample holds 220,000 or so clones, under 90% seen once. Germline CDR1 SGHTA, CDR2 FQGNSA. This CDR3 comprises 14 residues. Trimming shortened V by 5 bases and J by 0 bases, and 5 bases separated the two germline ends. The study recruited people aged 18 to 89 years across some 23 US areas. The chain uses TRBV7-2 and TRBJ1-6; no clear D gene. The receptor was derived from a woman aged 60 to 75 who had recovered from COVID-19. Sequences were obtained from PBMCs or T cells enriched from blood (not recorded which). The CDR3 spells CASSLSSYNSPLHF. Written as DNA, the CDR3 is TGTGCCAGCAGCCTCAGCTCCTATAATTCACCCCTCCACTTT.